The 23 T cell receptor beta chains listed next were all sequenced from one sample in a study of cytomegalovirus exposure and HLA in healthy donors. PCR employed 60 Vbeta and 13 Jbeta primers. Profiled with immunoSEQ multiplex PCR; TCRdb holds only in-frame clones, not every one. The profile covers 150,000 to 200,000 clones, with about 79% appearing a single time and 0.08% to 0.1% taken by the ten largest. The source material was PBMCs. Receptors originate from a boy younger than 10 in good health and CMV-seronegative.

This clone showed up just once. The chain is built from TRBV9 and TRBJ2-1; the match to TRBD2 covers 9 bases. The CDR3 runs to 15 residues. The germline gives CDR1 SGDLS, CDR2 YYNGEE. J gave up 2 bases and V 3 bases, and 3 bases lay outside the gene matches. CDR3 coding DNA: TGTGCCAGCAGCGAGAGACTAGCGGCCTACAATGAGCAGTTCTTC. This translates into CASSERLAAYNEQFF. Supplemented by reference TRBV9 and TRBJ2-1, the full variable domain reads DSGVTQTPKHLITATGQRVTLRCSPRSGDLSVYWYQQSLDQGLQFLIQYYNGEERAKGNILERFSAQQFPDLHSELNLSSLELGDSALYFCASSERLAAYNEQFFGPGTRLTVL.

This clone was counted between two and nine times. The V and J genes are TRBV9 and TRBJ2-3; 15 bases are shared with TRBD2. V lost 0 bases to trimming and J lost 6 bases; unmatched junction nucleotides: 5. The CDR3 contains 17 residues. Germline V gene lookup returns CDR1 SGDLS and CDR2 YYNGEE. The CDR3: CASSVAGTSGGRDTQYF. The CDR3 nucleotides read TGTGCCAGCAGCGTAGCCGGGACTAGCGGGGGGAGGGATACGCAGTATTTT.

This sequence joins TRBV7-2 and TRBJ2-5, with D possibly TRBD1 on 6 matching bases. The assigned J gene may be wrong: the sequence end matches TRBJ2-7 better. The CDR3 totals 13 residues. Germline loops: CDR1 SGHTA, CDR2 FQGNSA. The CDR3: CASSDRHSYEQYF. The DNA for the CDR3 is TGTGCCAGCAGTGACAGGCATTCCTACGAGCAGTACTTC.

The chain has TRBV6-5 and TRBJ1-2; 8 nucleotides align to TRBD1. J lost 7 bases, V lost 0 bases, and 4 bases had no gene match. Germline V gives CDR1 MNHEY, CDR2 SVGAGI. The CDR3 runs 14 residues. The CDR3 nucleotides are TGTGCCAGCAGTTACTCTAGGACAGGGTTTGGCTACACCTTC. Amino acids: CASSYSRTGFGYTF.

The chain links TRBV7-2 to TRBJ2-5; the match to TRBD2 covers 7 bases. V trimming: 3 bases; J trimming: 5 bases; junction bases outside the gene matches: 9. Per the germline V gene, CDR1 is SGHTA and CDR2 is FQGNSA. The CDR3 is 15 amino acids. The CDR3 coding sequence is TGTGCCAGCAGCTTTGCGGGGGTCGCGTGGGAGACCCAGTACTTC. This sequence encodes CASSFAGVAWETQYF.

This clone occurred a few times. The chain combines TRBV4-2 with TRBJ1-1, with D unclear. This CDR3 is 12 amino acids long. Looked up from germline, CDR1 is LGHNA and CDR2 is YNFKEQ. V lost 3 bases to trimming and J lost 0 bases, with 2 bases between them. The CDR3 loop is CASSHMNTEAFF. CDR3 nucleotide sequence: TGTGCCAGCAGCCACATGAACACTGAAGCTTTCTTT.

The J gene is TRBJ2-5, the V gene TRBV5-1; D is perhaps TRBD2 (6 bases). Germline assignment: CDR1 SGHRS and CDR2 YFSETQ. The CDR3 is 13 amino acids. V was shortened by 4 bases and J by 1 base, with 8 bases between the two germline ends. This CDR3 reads CASSAGLQETQYF. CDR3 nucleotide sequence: TGCGCCAGCAGCGCGGGGCTCCAAGAGACCCAGTACTTC. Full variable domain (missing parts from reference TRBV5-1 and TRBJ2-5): KAGVTQTPRYLIKTRGQQVTLSCSPISGHRSVSWYQQTPGQGLQFLFEYFSETQRNKGNFPGRFSGRQFSNSRSEMNVSTLELGDSALYLCASSAGLQETQYFGPGTRLLVL.

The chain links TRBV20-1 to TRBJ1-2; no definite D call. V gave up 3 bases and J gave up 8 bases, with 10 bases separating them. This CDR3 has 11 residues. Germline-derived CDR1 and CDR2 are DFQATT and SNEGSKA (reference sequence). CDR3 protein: CSARFKTGYTF. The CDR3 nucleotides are TGCAGTGCTAGGTTCAAGACAGGCTACACCTTC.

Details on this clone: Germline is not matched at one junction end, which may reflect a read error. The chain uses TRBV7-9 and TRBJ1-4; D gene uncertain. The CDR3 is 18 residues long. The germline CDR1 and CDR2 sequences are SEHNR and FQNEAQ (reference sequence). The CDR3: CSSSPSSYRHTSSEKLFF. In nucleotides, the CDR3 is TGTTCCAGCAGCCCCAGTAGTTACAGACACACTTCTTCCGAAAAACTGTTTTTT.

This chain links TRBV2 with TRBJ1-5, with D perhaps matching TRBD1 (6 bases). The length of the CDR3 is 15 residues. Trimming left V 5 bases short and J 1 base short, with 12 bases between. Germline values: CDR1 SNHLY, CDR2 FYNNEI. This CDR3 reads CASSTGQVSNQPQHF. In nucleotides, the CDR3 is TGTGCCAGCAGTACAGGGCAGGTGAGCAATCAGCCCCAGCATTTT.

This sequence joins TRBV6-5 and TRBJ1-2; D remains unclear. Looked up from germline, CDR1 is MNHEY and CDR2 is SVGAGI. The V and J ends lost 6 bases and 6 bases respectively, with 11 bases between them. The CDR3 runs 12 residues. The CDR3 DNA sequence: TGTGCCAGCAGGCGACCAGACAATGGCTACACCTTC. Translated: CASRRPDNGYTF.

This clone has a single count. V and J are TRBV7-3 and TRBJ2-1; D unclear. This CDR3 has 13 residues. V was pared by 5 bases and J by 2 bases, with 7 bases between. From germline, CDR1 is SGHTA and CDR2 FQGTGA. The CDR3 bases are TGTGCCAGCAGCCTTTATCCCTACAATGAGCAGTTCTTC. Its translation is CASSLYPYNEQFF.

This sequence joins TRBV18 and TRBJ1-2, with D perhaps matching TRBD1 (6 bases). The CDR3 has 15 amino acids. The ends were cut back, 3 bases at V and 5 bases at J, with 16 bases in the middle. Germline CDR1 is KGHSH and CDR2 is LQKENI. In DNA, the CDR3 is TGTGCCAGCTCACCTCGACAGGACGTGGGGTATGGCTACACCTTC. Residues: CASSPRQDVGYGYTF.

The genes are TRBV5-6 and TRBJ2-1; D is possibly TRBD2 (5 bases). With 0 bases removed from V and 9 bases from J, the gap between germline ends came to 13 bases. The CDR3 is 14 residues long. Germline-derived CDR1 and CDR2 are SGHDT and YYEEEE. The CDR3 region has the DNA TGTGCCAGCAGCTTGGCCTCCCCGGCGGGTGAGCAGTTCTTC. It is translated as CASSLASPAGEQFF.

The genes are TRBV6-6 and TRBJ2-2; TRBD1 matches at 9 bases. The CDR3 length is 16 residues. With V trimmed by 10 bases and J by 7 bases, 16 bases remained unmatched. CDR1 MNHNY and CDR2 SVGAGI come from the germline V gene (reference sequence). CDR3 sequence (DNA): TGTGCCACTTTTACCGAGGACAGGGGAGTGCACGGGGAGCTGTTTTTT. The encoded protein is CATFTEDRGVHGELFF.

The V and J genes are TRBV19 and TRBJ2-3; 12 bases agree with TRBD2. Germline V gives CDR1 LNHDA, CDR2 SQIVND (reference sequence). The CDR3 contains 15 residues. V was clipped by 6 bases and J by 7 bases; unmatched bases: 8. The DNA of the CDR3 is TGTGCCAGTAGGCTTCTAGCGGGGGGGACCTATACGCAGTATTTT. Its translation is CASRLLAGGTYTQYF.

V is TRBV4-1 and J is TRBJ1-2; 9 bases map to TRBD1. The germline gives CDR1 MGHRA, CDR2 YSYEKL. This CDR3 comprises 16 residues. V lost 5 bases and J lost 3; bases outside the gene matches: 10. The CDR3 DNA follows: TGCGCCAGCAGCGGTCCCCGGGACAGGGAGTACTATGGCTACACCTTC. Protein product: CASSGPRDREYYGYTF.

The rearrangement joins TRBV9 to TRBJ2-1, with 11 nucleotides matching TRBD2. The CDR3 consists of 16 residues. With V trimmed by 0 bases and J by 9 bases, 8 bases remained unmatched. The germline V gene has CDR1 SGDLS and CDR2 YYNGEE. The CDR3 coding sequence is TGTGCCAGCAGCGTAGCTCCGACTAGCGGGGCGGGTGAGCAGTTCTTC. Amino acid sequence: CASSVAPTSGAGEQFF.

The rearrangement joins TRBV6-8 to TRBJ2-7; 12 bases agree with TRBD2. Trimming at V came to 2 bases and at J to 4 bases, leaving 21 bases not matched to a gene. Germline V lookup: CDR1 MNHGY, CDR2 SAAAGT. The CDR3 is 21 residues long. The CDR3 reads CASSYPTSRASGGGPTYEQYF. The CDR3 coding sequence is TGTGCCAGCAGTTACCCCACCTCCCGGGCTAGCGGGGGGGGCCCGACTTACGAGCAGTACTTC.

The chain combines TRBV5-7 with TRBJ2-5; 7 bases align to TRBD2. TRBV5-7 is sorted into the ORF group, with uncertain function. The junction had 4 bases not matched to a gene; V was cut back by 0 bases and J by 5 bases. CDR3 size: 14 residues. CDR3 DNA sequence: TGTGCCAGCAGCTTGGAGGGAGGGGTTGAGACCCAGTACTTC. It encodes CASSLEGGVETQYF.

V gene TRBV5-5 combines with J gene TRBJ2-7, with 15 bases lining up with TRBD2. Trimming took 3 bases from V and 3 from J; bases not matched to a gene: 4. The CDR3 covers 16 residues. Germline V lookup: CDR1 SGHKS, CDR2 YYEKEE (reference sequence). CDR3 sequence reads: CASSWGLAGGLYEQYF. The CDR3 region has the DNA TGTGCCAGCAGCTGGGGACTAGCGGGGGGTCTCTACGAGCAGTACTTC. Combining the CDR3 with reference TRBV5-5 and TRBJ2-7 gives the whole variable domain DAGVTQSPTHLIKTRGQQVTLRCSPISGHKSVSWYQQVLGQGPQFIFQYYEKEERGRGNFPDRFSARQFPNYSSELNVNALLLGDSALYLCASSWGLAGGLYEQYFGPGTRLTVT.

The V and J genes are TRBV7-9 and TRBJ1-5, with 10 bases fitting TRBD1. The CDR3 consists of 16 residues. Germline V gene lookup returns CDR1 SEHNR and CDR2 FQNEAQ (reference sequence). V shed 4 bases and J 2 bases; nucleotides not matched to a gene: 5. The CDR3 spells CASSSLTGGGNQPQHF. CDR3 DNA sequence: TGTGCCAGCAGCTCGCTGACAGGGGGCGGCAATCAGCCCCAGCATTTT.

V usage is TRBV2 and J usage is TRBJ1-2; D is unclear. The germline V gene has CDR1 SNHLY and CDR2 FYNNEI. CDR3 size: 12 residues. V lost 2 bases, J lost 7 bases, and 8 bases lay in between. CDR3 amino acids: CASSEQASGYTF. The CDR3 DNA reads TGTGCCAGCAGTGAACAGGCCTCTGGCTACACCTTC.